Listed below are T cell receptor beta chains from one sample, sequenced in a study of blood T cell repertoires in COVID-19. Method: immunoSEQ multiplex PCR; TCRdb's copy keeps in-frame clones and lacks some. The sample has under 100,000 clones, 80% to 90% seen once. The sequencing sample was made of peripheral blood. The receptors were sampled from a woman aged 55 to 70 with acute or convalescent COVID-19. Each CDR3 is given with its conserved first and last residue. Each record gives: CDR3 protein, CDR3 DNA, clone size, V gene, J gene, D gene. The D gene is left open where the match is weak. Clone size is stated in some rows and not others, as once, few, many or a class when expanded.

cdr3_aa: CASSEGGTGNGYTF; cdr3_nt: TGTGCCAGCAGTGAAGGCGGGACGGGGAATGGCTACACCTTC; clone_size: -; v_call: TRBV6-1; j_call: TRBJ1-2; d_call: -
cdr3_aa: CASSLREGWTGPNQPQHF; cdr3_nt: TGTGCCAGTAGTTTAAGGGAGGGCTGGACGGGACCTAATCAGCCCCAGCATTTT; clone_size: -; v_call: TRBV19; j_call: TRBJ1-5; d_call: -
cdr3_aa: CASSPISGTGELFF; cdr3_nt: TGTGCCAGCTCACCAATCTCGGGCACCGGGGAGCTGTTTTTT; clone_size: -; v_call: TRBV18; j_call: TRBJ2-2; d_call: -
cdr3_aa: CAWNPGQGRQETQYF; cdr3_nt: TGTGCCTGGAACCCGGGACAGGGGAGGCAAGAGACCCAGTACTTC; clone_size: -; v_call: TRBV30; j_call: TRBJ2-5; d_call: TRBD1
cdr3_aa: CASSISGGALGNEQFF; cdr3_nt: TGTGCCAGTAGTATTAGCGGGGGGGCCCTCGGTAATGAGCAGTTCTTC; clone_size: -; v_call: TRBV19; j_call: TRBJ2-1; d_call: TRBD2
cdr3_aa: CASSPDRVTGELFF; cdr3_nt: TGTGCCAGCAGTCCTGACAGGGTCACCGGGGAGCTGTTTTTT; clone_size: -; v_call: TRBV6-5; j_call: TRBJ2-2; d_call: TRBD1
cdr3_aa: CSASRDKAYGYTF; cdr3_nt: TGCAGTGCTAGTCGGGACAAAGCTTATGGCTACACCTTC; clone_size: -; v_call: TRBV20-1; j_call: TRBJ1-2; d_call: -
cdr3_aa: CASSLHLADNYGYTF; cdr3_nt: TGCGCCAGCAGCCTCCATTTAGCAGATAACTATGGCTACACCTTC; clone_size: -; v_call: TRBV5-1; j_call: TRBJ1-2; d_call: -
cdr3_aa: CASSSTGVSDTQYF; cdr3_nt: TGTGCCAGCAGCTCGACAGGGGTTTCAGATACGCAGTATTTT; clone_size: once; v_call: TRBV5-6; j_call: TRBJ2-3; d_call: TRBD1
cdr3_aa: CATREARQGKNTEAFF; cdr3_nt: TGTGCCACCCGAGAAGCAAGACAGGGCAAGAACACTGAAGCTTTCTTT; clone_size: -; v_call: TRBV10-3; j_call: TRBJ1-1; d_call: TRBD1
cdr3_aa: CASSQTSANEQFF; cdr3_nt: TGTGCCAGCAGCCAGACTAGCGCCAATGAGCAGTTCTTC; clone_size: -; v_call: TRBV3-1/TRBV3-2; j_call: TRBJ2-1; d_call: TRBD2
cdr3_aa: CASSLRLAGADTQYF; cdr3_nt: TGTGCCAGCAGTTTAAGGCTAGCGGGGGCAGATACGCAGTATTTT; clone_size: -; v_call: TRBV27; j_call: TRBJ2-3; d_call: TRBD2
cdr3_aa: CASSQIITGGWGTEAFF; cdr3_nt: TGTGCCAGCAGTCAGATAATCACAGGGGGATGGGGCACTGAAGCTTTCTTT; clone_size: -; v_call: TRBV2; j_call: TRBJ1-1; d_call: TRBD1
cdr3_aa: CASSLREGALSGYTF; cdr3_nt: TGCGCCAGCAGCCTTCGAGAGGGGGCCCTCTCTGGCTACACCTTC; clone_size: -; v_call: TRBV4-3; j_call: TRBJ1-2; d_call: TRBD1
cdr3_aa: CASSKPREGSSTDTQYF; cdr3_nt: TGTGCCAGCAGCAAACCCCGCGAGGGCAGTAGCACAGATACGCAGTATTTT; clone_size: -; v_call: TRBV21-1; j_call: TRBJ2-3; d_call: -
cdr3_aa: CASRPQGRSPLHF; cdr3_nt: TGTGCCAGCAGACCTCAGGGGCGTTCACCCCTCCACTTT; clone_size: -; v_call: TRBV7-2; j_call: TRBJ1-6; d_call: -
cdr3_aa: CATSRGNEQFF; cdr3_nt: TGTGCCACCAGTCGAGGCAATGAGCAGTTCTTC; clone_size: -; v_call: TRBV24-1; j_call: TRBJ2-1; d_call: -
cdr3_aa: CASSLGPGLYGYTF; cdr3_nt: TGTGCCAGCAGCTTGGGGCCAGGGCTCTATGGCTACACCTTC; clone_size: -; v_call: TRBV11-2; j_call: TRBJ1-2; d_call: -
cdr3_aa: CASSSRRVITEAFF; cdr3_nt: TGTGCCAGCAGCTCCCGCAGGGTTATCACTGAAGCTTTCTTT; clone_size: -; v_call: TRBV5-5; j_call: TRBJ1-1; d_call: -
cdr3_aa: CAIQGITEAFF; cdr3_nt: TGTGCCATCCAGGGTATCACTGAAGCTTTCTTT; clone_size: -; v_call: TRBV11-3; j_call: TRBJ1-1; d_call: -
cdr3_aa: CASSVGGQGNQPQHF; cdr3_nt: TGTGCCAGCAGCGTAGGGGGACAGGGAAATCAGCCCCAGCATTTT; clone_size: -; v_call: TRBV9; j_call: TRBJ1-5; d_call: TRBD1
cdr3_aa: CASSVVGAPTDTQYF; cdr3_nt: TGTGCCAGCAGCGTGGTTGGGGCCCCCACCGATACGCAGTATTTT; clone_size: -; v_call: TRBV9; j_call: TRBJ2-3; d_call: -
cdr3_aa: CASSLVAGLDNSPLHF; cdr3_nt: TGTGCCAGCAGCTTAGTCGCGGGACTGGATAATTCACCCCTCCACTTT; clone_size: -; v_call: TRBV7-9; j_call: TRBJ1-6; d_call: -
cdr3_aa: CASSFRLDRLTYEQYF; cdr3_nt: TGTGCCAGCAGTTTCCGCCTGGACAGGTTAACCTACGAGCAGTACTTC; clone_size: few; v_call: TRBV28; j_call: TRBJ2-7; d_call: TRBD1
cdr3_aa: CASSRTGTLSGNTIYF; cdr3_nt: TGTGCCAGCAGCCGGACAGGGACTCTCTCTGGAAACACCATATATTTT; clone_size: -; v_call: TRBV27; j_call: TRBJ1-3; d_call: TRBD1
cdr3_aa: CASSQDLFRGEETQYF; cdr3_nt: TGCGCCAGCAGCCAAGATCTTTTCAGGGGGGAAGAGACCCAGTACTTC; clone_size: -; v_call: TRBV4-3; j_call: TRBJ2-5; d_call: -
cdr3_aa: CAWSVLRSTDTQYF; cdr3_nt: TGTGCCTGGAGTGTACTGCGGAGCACAGATACGCAGTATTTT; clone_size: -; v_call: TRBV30; j_call: TRBJ2-3; d_call: -
cdr3_aa: CASSYSTGNYGYTF; cdr3_nt: TGTGCCAGCAGTTACTCGACAGGGAACTATGGCTACACCTTC; clone_size: -; v_call: TRBV6-5; j_call: TRBJ1-2; d_call: TRBD1
cdr3_aa: CASSEDRGDYGYTF; cdr3_nt: TGTGCCAGTAGTGAGGACAGGGGAGACTATGGCTACACCTTC; clone_size: -; v_call: TRBV19; j_call: TRBJ1-2; d_call: TRBD1
cdr3_aa: CAISDSGFSYNEQFF; cdr3_nt: TGTGCCATCAGTGACAGCGGTTTCTCCTACAATGAGCAGTTCTTC; clone_size: -; v_call: TRBV10-3; j_call: TRBJ2-1; d_call: -
cdr3_aa: CASSPDRGIYEQYF; cdr3_nt: TGTGCCAGCAGCCCCGACAGGGGGATCTACGAGCAGTACTTC; clone_size: -; v_call: TRBV7-2; j_call: TRBJ2-7; d_call: TRBD1
cdr3_aa: CASSLVRGRGETQYF; cdr3_nt: TGTGCCAGCAGCTTAGTCAGGGGGCGAGGAGAGACCCAGTACTTC; clone_size: few; v_call: TRBV11-3; j_call: TRBJ2-5; d_call: TRBD1
cdr3_aa: CATSVEGHQPQHF; cdr3_nt: TGTGCCACCAGTGTGGAGGGGCACCAGCCCCAGCATTTT; clone_size: few; v_call: TRBV24-1; j_call: TRBJ1-5; d_call: -
cdr3_aa: CARTGGNYGYTF; cdr3_nt: TGTGCCAGGACGGGAGGTAACTATGGCTACACCTTC; clone_size: -; v_call: TRBV5-3; j_call: TRBJ1-2; d_call: -
cdr3_aa: CASRDTSYEQYF; cdr3_nt: TGTGCCAGCAGGGACACTTCCTACGAGCAGTACTTC; clone_size: -; v_call: TRBV6-4; j_call: TRBJ2-7; d_call: -
cdr3_aa: CASSLQRVISGANVLTF; cdr3_nt: TGTGCCAGCAGCTTACAGCGGGTCATCTCTGGGGCCAACGTCCTGACTTTC; clone_size: once; v_call: TRBV7-2; j_call: TRBJ2-6; d_call: -
cdr3_aa: CAWSVRQYGYTF; cdr3_nt: TGTGCCTGGAGTGTACGCCAGTATGGCTACACCTTC; clone_size: -; v_call: TRBV30; j_call: TRBJ1-2; d_call: -
cdr3_aa: CASSQVVTGNTEAFF; cdr3_nt: TGTGCCAGCAGCCAAGTTGTGACAGGGAACACTGAAGCTTTCTTT; clone_size: -; v_call: TRBV3-1/TRBV3-2; j_call: TRBJ1-1; d_call: -
cdr3_aa: CASSFLIAGHRDEQFF; cdr3_nt: TGTGCCAGCAGTTTTCTTATAGCGGGCCATAGGGATGAGCAGTTCTTC; clone_size: -; v_call: TRBV27; j_call: TRBJ2-1; d_call: TRBD2
cdr3_aa: CASSVDGTGRTEAFF; cdr3_nt: TGTGCCAGCAGCGTAGACGGGACAGGGCGAACTGAAGCTTTCTTT; clone_size: few; v_call: TRBV9; j_call: TRBJ1-1; d_call: TRBD1
cdr3_aa: CASSVDNEQYF; cdr3_nt: TGTGCCAGCAGCGTGGACAACGAGCAGTACTTC; clone_size: -; v_call: TRBV9; j_call: TRBJ2-7; d_call: -
cdr3_aa: CASSLQLLRQGSAGNTIYF; cdr3_nt: TGTGCCAGCAGTCTACAACTCTTGAGGCAGGGGAGTGCTGGAAACACCATATATTTT; clone_size: -; v_call: TRBV27; j_call: TRBJ1-3; d_call: -
cdr3_aa: CASTQYQETQYF; cdr3_nt: TGTGCCAGCACCCAGTACCAAGAGACCCAGTACTTC; clone_size: -; v_call: TRBV25-1; j_call: TRBJ2-5; d_call: -
cdr3_aa: CASSEDRGTEAFF; cdr3_nt: TGTGCCAGCAGTGAAGACCGAGGGACTGAAGCTTTCTTT; clone_size: -; v_call: TRBV6-1; j_call: TRBJ1-1; d_call: -
cdr3_aa: CASSKSLTTLNTEAFF; cdr3_nt: TGTGCCAGCAGCAAGAGCTTAACGACTTTGAACACTGAAGCTTTCTTT; clone_size: -; v_call: TRBV5-6; j_call: TRBJ1-1; d_call: -
cdr3_aa: CSVSRDRGNYGYTF; cdr3_nt: TGCAGCGTTTCCCGGGACAGGGGGAACTATGGCTACACCTTC; clone_size: -; v_call: TRBV29-1; j_call: TRBJ1-2; d_call: TRBD1
cdr3_aa: CASSAQGGPYEQYF; cdr3_nt: TGTGCCAGCAGCGCCCAAGGAGGGCCCTACGAGCAGTACTTC; clone_size: -; v_call: TRBV9; j_call: TRBJ2-7; d_call: -
cdr3_aa: CASRTGMNTEAFF; cdr3_nt: TGTGCCAGCAGGACAGGAATGAACACTGAAGCTTTCTTT; clone_size: -; v_call: TRBV6-5; j_call: TRBJ1-1; d_call: -
cdr3_aa: CASSLPSTNYGYTF; cdr3_nt: TGTGCCAGCAGTTTACCTTCTACTAACTATGGCTACACCTTC; clone_size: -; v_call: TRBV28; j_call: TRBJ1-2; d_call: -
cdr3_aa: CASSRGQGQFQQYF; cdr3_nt: TGTGCCAGCAGCAGGGGACAGGGGCAATTTCAGCAGTACTTC; clone_size: -; v_call: TRBV5-8; j_call: TRBJ2-7; d_call: TRBD1
cdr3_aa: CAIKTGDSPLHF; cdr3_nt: TGTGCCATCAAGACAGGGGACTCACCCCTCCACTTT; clone_size: -; v_call: TRBV10-3; j_call: TRBJ1-6; d_call: TRBD1
cdr3_aa: CAISESTSTEAFF; cdr3_nt: TGTGCCATCAGTGAGTCCACGAGCACTGAAGCTTTCTTT; clone_size: few; v_call: TRBV10-3; j_call: TRBJ1-1; d_call: -
cdr3_aa: CASSFLSGGHPRPLMNNEQFF; cdr3_nt: TGTGCCAGCAGCTTTCTGTCGGGGGGTCATCCCCGCCCTCTTATGAACAATGAGCAGTTCTTC; clone_size: -; v_call: TRBV7-8; j_call: TRBJ2-1; d_call: TRBD2